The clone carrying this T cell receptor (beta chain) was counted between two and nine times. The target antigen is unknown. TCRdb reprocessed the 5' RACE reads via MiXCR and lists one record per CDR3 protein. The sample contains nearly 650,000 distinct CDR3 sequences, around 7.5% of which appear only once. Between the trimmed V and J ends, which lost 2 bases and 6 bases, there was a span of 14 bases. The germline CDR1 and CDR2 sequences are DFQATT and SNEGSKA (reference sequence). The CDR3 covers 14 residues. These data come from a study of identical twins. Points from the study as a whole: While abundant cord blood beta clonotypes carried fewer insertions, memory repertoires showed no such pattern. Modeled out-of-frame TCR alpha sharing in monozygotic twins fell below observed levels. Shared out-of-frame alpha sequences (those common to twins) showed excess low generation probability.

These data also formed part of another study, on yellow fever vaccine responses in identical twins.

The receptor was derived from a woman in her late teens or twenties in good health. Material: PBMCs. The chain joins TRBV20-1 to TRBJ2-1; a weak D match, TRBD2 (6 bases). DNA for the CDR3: TGCAGTGCTAGAAAAGTAGTGGGGGGCAATGAGCAGTTCTTC. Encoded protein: CSARKVVGGNEQFF.